This TCR beta chain was recovered during a study of blood T cell repertoires in COVID-19. This clone has just a few counts. The study drew participants aged about 18 to 89 years from roughly 25 US areas. The ends lost 3 bases at V and 4 bases at J; junction bases unmatched: 9. Per germline, CDR1 KGHSH and CDR2 LQKENI. The CDR3 extends over 15 amino acids. TCRdb's copy holds only in-frame clones and misses some; the assay was immunoSEQ multiplex PCR. The profile shows approximately 350,000 clones, about 90% of them singletons. The chain has TRBV18 and TRBJ2-7; 7 bases line up with TRBD2. The material sequenced was PBMCs or T cells enriched from blood (not recorded which). The receptor was derived from a woman aged 30 to 39 who had recovered from COVID-19. The CDR3 DNA is TGTGCCAGCTCACCGGCAGCGGGATCGGGTTACGAGCAGTACTTC. It codes for CASSPAAGSGYEQYF.